This entry describes one TCR beta chain. Antigen unknown. The source of the sample is a study of PD-1 blockade in classical Hodgkin lymphoma. Findings and caveats of the study: By C4D1, CD4+ diversity increased significantly, especially in complete responders.

The sample's time point: cycle 4 day 1 (C4D1), after five to seven weeks of nivolumab. Following autologous stem cell transplantation, relapse occurred in every patient, and exposure to brentuximab vedotin varied. Measured with immunoSEQ multiplex PCR; TCRdb has only the in-frame clones, and not every one. The repertoire holds under 40,000 clones, with about three quarters as singletons. The clonotype comes from a human donor with classical Hodgkin lymphoma. The input for sequencing was peripheral blood mononuclear cells (PBMCs), taken before the fourth cycle of nivolumab.

CDR3: CASSQEGGLNTEAFF. CDR3 DNA sequence: TGCGCCAGCAGCCAAGAGGGAGGCCTGAACACTGAAGCTTTCTTT. The chain links TRBV4-3 to TRBJ1-1; D gene uncertain. Per the germline V gene, CDR1 is LGHNA and CDR2 is YSLEER. The CDR3 loop spans 15 amino acids. V lost 0 bases and J lost 0, with 8 bases in between.